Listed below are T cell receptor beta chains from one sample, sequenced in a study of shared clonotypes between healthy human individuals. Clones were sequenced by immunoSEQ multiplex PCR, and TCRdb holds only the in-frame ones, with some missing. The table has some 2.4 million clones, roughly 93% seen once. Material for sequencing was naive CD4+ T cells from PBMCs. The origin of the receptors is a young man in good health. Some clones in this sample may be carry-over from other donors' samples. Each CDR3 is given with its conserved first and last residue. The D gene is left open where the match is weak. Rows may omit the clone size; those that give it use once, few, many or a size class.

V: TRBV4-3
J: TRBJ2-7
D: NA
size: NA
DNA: TGCGCCAGCAGCCTCTCGACAGTGACCTACGAGCAGTACTTC
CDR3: CASSLSTVTYEQYF

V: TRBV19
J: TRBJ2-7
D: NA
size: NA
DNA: TGTGCCAGTAGTATCCAGTATACTTCCTACGAGCAGTACTTC
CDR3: CASSIQYTSYEQYF

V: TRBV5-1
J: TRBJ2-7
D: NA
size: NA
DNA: TGCGCCAGCAGCTTGGAGGGAATCAACGAGCAGTACTTC
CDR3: CASSLEGINEQYF

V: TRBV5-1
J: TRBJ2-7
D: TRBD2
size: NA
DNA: TGCGCCAGCAGCTTGGCCGACACTAGCGGGAACTACGAGCAGTACTTC
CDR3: CASSLADTSGNYEQYF

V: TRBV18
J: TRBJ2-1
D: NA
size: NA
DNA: TGTGCCAGCTCACCCCAGGGTAACAATGAGCAGTTCTTC
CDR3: CASSPQGNNEQFF

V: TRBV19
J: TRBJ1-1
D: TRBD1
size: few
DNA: TGTGCCAGTACCACGGACAGGGCCGCGGAAGCTTTCTTT
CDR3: CASTTDRAAEAFF

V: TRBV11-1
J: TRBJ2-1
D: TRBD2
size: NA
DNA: TGTGCCAGCGGAAGCGGGAGAGGCGGTAATGAGCAGTTCTTC
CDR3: CASGSGRGGNEQFF

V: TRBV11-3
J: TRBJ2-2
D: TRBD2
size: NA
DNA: TGTGCCAGCAGCCCCCCCGCTAGCGGGGGCACCGGGGAGCTGTTTTTT
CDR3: CASSPPASGGTGELFF

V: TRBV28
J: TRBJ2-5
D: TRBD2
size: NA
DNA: TGTGCCAGCGGGGGTAGCGGGGCTCAAGAGACCCAGTACTTC
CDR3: CASGGSGAQETQYF

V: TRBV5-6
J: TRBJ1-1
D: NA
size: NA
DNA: TGTGCCAGCAGCATCGGACCTCTTCGCACTGAAGCTTTCTTT
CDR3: CASSIGPLRTEAFF

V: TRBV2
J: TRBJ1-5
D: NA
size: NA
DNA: TGTGCCAGCAGAGCCGACCTGCAGCCCCAGCATTTT
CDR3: CASRADLQPQHF

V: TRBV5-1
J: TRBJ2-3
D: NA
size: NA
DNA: TGCGCCAGCAGCTTGTCTGGCGGGAGCACAGATACGCAGTATTTT
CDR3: CASSLSGGSTDTQYF

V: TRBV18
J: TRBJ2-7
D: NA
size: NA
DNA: TGTGCCAGCTCAAGATCCGGGTCTCACGAGCAGTACTTC
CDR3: CASSRSGSHEQYF

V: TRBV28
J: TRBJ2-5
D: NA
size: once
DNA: TGTGCCAGCAGTTTAGGGGGCGCGCAGACCCAGTACTTC
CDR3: CASSLGGAQTQYF

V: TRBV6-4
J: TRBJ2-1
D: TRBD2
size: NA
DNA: TGTGCCAGCAGTAACGGACTAGCGGGATACAATGAGCAGTTCTTC
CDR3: CASSNGLAGYNEQFF

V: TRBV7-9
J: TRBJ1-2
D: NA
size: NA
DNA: TGTGCCAGCAGCTTGAGCGTCTCAAGCTATGGCTACACCTTC
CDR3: CASSLSVSSYGYTF